A selection of T cell receptor beta chains follows, all from one sample in a study of neoadjuvant anti-PD-1 for oral cavity cancer. The assay was immunoSEQ multiplex PCR, and TCRdb's table has in-frame clones only and misses some. This sample has about 6,900 clones; about 70% occur once, and the top ten carry under 4%. The specimen comprised PBMCs, sampled before nivolumab (anti-PD-1) treatment. The receptor set was obtained from a person between 40 and 79 years old with oral cavity squamous cell carcinoma. CDR3s include the opening cysteine and the closing phenylalanine or tryptophan. The D gene is left open where the match is weak. Where a row states a size, it is once, few, many or the class of an expanded clone; other rows omit it.

j_gene: TRBJ2-1
abundance: NA
d_gene: TRBD1
v_gene: TRBV28
CDR3nt: TGTGCCAGCAGTTTTCAAACAGGGGGCTCCTACAATGAGCAGTTCTTC
CDR3aa: CASSFQTGGSYNEQFF

j_gene: TRBJ1-2
abundance: NA
d_gene: NA
v_gene: TRBV7-8
CDR3nt: TGTGCCAGCACGAAGAGTAGGGACACCCGAGGGTATGGCTACACCTTC
CDR3aa: CASTKSRDTRGYGYTF

j_gene: TRBJ1-1
abundance: NA
d_gene: NA
v_gene: TRBV7-6
CDR3nt: TGTGCCAGCAGCCCGACTCCCCAGCCGTTAGGAGCTTTCTTT
CDR3aa: CASSPTPQPLGAFF

j_gene: TRBJ2-1
abundance: NA
d_gene: TRBD2
v_gene: TRBV27
CDR3nt: TGTGCCAGCAGTTTTAGCGGGGGGGAACTTTTGGATGAGCAGTTCTTC
CDR3aa: CASSFSGGELLDEQFF

j_gene: TRBJ1-1
abundance: few
d_gene: NA
v_gene: TRBV2
CDR3nt: TGTGCCAGCATGACTTGGACAAGACCTGAAGCTTTCTTT
CDR3aa: CASMTWTRPEAFF

j_gene: TRBJ2-1
abundance: NA
d_gene: NA
v_gene: TRBV4-1
CDR3nt: TGCGCCAGCAGCAGCCCTGGGACGGGGGTGAATGAGCAGTTCTTC
CDR3aa: CASSSPGTGVNEQFF

j_gene: TRBJ1-4
abundance: NA
d_gene: NA
v_gene: TRBV5-4
CDR3nt: TGTGCCAGCAGCTTGGACAGTCGGAATGAAAAACTGTTTTTT
CDR3aa: CASSLDSRNEKLFF

j_gene: TRBJ2-7
abundance: NA
d_gene: NA
v_gene: TRBV7-6
CDR3nt: TGTGCCAGCAGCTTAGGGCATCTCTCCTACGAGCAGTACTTC
CDR3aa: CASSLGHLSYEQYF

j_gene: TRBJ2-2
abundance: NA
d_gene: TRBD2
v_gene: TRBV5-4
CDR3nt: TGTGCCAGCAGCGACTTCTACCGACTAGCGGGGGGCCTAAACACCGGGGAGCTGTTTTTT
CDR3aa: CASSDFYRLAGGLNTGELFF

j_gene: TRBJ1-3
abundance: NA
d_gene: NA
v_gene: TRBV2
CDR3nt: TGTGCCAGCAGTGAAGGGAGGGGTTGGTCTGGAAACACCATATATTTT
CDR3aa: CASSEGRGWSGNTIYF

j_gene: TRBJ2-1
abundance: NA
d_gene: NA
v_gene: TRBV6-4
CDR3nt: TGTGCCAGCAGCGAAAGGACTGACCTATTCTCCTACAATGAGCAGTTCTTC
CDR3aa: CASSERTDLFSYNEQFF

j_gene: TRBJ2-7
abundance: NA
d_gene: NA
v_gene: TRBV9
CDR3nt: TGTGCCAGCAGCGCCGGACCCGGGGCCGGCTACGAGCAGTACTTC
CDR3aa: CASSAGPGAGYEQYF

j_gene: TRBJ2-3
abundance: once
d_gene: NA
v_gene: TRBV11-2
CDR3nt: TGTGCCAGCAGCTTAACGACCCTCCCGGTCAGGGCAGATACGCAGTATTTT
CDR3aa: CASSLTTLPVRADTQYF

j_gene: TRBJ2-2
abundance: NA
d_gene: NA
v_gene: TRBV6-6
CDR3nt: TGTGCCACCCGGACGGCGACCACCGGGGAGCTGTTTTTT
CDR3aa: CATRTATTGELFF

j_gene: TRBJ1-5
abundance: NA
d_gene: NA
v_gene: TRBV6-1
CDR3nt: TGTGCCAGCTGTCCCTCGTCGGCAAATCAGCCCCAGCATTTT
CDR3aa: CASCPSSANQPQHF

j_gene: TRBJ2-7
abundance: NA
d_gene: NA
v_gene: TRBV6-5
CDR3nt: TGTGCCAGCAGTTACAACGGTGTTAGCTCCTACGAGCAGTACTTC
CDR3aa: CASSYNGVSSYEQYF

j_gene: TRBJ2-5
abundance: NA
d_gene: TRBD1
v_gene: TRBV7-3
CDR3nt: TGTGCCAGCTCCGGGACAGGGGGCTCCGGGGAGACCCAGTACTTC
CDR3aa: CASSGTGGSGETQYF

j_gene: TRBJ2-7
abundance: NA
d_gene: TRBD1
v_gene: TRBV6-6
CDR3nt: TGTGCCACCCAGCCGGGACAGGGGGGCGAGCAGTACTTC
CDR3aa: CATQPGQGGEQYF

j_gene: TRBJ1-4
abundance: NA
d_gene: NA
v_gene: TRBV10-3
CDR3nt: TGTGCCATCAGTGAGTCGGGGAGCAATGAAAAACTGTTTTTT
CDR3aa: CAISESGSNEKLFF

j_gene: TRBJ1-4
abundance: NA
d_gene: TRBD1
v_gene: TRBV25-1
CDR3nt: TGTGCCAGCAGTCGGGGACAGGGAGGACGGAATGAAAAACTGTTTTTT
CDR3aa: CASSRGQGGRNEKLFF